The 2 T cell receptor beta chains presented below share a single source sample, sequenced in a study of CD8 T cells in Susac syndrome. Reverse transcription of about 0.5 to 1 ug RNA used random hexamers. MiXCR, applied by TCRdb to the immunoSEQ multiplex PCR reads, yields one record per CDR3 protein. The sample shows 250,000 to 350,000 distinct CDR3 sequences, roughly nine tenths of them seen only once. Material for sequencing was CD4+ T cells from PBMCs. These receptor sequences come from a human donor with multiple sclerosis.

As concerns this clonotype: Mismatch with germline at one junction end may stem from a read error. V and J are TRBV4-1 and TRBJ2-3; the match to TRBD2 covers 7 bases. In germline, CDR1 is MGHRA, CDR2 YSYEKL. The CDR3 extends over 12 amino acids. The CDR3 coding sequence is TGCGCCAGCAGCTTGCTTGGACTAGTTCCCCAATTT. Translating it yields CASSLLGLVPQF.

The V call is TRBV19, the J call TRBJ1-5; tentative D call: TRBD1 (6 bases). This CDR3 comprises 18 residues. CDR1 and CDR2 from the germline V gene are LNHDA and SQIVND (reference sequence). The ends were cut back, 1 base at V and 5 bases at J, with 21 bases in the middle. CDR3 protein: CASSIVAQGRRADQPQHF. In DNA, the CDR3 is TGTGCCAGTAGTATAGTAGCGCAGGGGAGAAGGGCTGATCAGCCCCAGCATTTT.